This is a list of T cell receptor beta chains from one sample in a study of CD8 T cells in Susac syndrome. TCRdb reprocessed the immunoSEQ multiplex PCR reads with MiXCR, giving one entry per CDR3 protein. In the table there are 71,000 or so distinct CDR3 sequences, 93% of which are singletons. Sequenced: CD4+ T cells from PBMCs. These receptors were obtained from a human donor with Susac syndrome. Each CDR3 is given with its conserved first and last residue. The D gene is left open where the match is weak. Clone size is shown for a subset of rows, as once, few, many or a class of expanded clone.

cdr3_nt cdr3_aa clone_size j_call v_call d_call
TGTGCCAGCAGCTTAGGGCTCGGGGGGGCCAACAATGAGCAGTTCTTC CASSLGLGGANNEQFF once TRBJ2-1 TRBV7-9 TRBD2
TGCAGTGCTAGTCGACTAGCAACCTACGAGCAGTACTTC CSASRLATYEQYF . TRBJ2-7 TRBV20-1 TRBD2
TGTGCCAGCTCACCCCCGGGACTAGCAACGGACAATGAGCAGTTCTTC CASSPPGLATDNEQFF . TRBJ2-1 TRBV18 TRBD2
TGTGCCAGCAGCTTAGGAACCGGGACCAAAGCTTTCTTT CASSLGTGTKAFF . TRBJ1-1 TRBV7-2 .
TGTGCCACCAGTGACCCCGGGACAGGGGGCTCCGGGGCCAACGTCCTGACTTTC CATSDPGTGGSGANVLTF . TRBJ2-6 TRBV24-1 TRBD1
TGTGCCAGCAGTTACATAGGGACAGGGAAGTCTGGGGCCAACGTCCTGACTTTC CASSYIGTGKSGANVLTF . TRBJ2-6 TRBV6-5 TRBD1
TGCGCCAGCAGCGCGAACGGACAGGGGAACACCGGGGAGCTGTTTTTT CASSANGQGNTGELFF . TRBJ2-2 TRBV5-1 TRBD1
TGTGCCAGCAGCCGGAGACAGGGGACTAATGAAAAACTGTTTTTT CASSRRQGTNEKLFF . TRBJ1-4 TRBV7-9 TRBD1
TGTGCCAGCAGTGATAAAGGGTACTACAATGAGCAGTTCTTC CASSDKGYYNEQFF . TRBJ2-1 TRBV2 .
TGCGCCAGCAGCCCCGGATCTAACTATGGCTACACCTTC CASSPGSNYGYTF . TRBJ1-2 TRBV5-1 .
TGTGCCAGCTCACCACGGGGCTACACAGATACGCAGTATTTT CASSPRGYTDTQYF . TRBJ2-3 TRBV18 .
TGTGCCAGCAGTGCTTGGACAGGGGGTGCCGGGGAGCTGTTTTTT CASSAWTGGAGELFF once TRBJ2-2 TRBV2 TRBD1
TGTGCCAGCAGAACAGGGGGCGTGGGGAACACTGAAGCTTTCTTT CASRTGGVGNTEAFF . TRBJ1-1 TRBV6-2/TRBV6-3 TRBD1
TGTGCCAGCAGCTTAGGGACGGGGGGGCCCTACGAGCAGTACTTC CASSLGTGGPYEQYF . TRBJ2-7 TRBV7-8 TRBD2
TGTGCCAGCAGTGATAGGGGCCCACCCGAAGCTTTCTTT CASSDRGPPEAFF . TRBJ1-1 TRBV28 .
TGTGCCAGCAGCCAAGGTCTGATCACCGGGACCCAGTACTTC CASSQGLITGTQYF . TRBJ2-5 TRBV14 .
TGTGCCAGCAGCGAAAACAGGGGGCGCCAAGCTTTCTTT CASSENRGRQAFF . TRBJ1-1 TRBV13 TRBD1
TGCAGCGTTGGCCCCTACGGGACTGAAAAACTGTTTTTT CSVGPYGTEKLFF . TRBJ1-4 TRBV29-1 .
TGTGCCAGCAGCTTACGAGGTCAGGACACGGATACGCAGTATTTT CASSLRGQDTDTQYF . TRBJ2-3 TRBV7-2 .
TGTGCCAGCATTCCGAATACGGGGCAGCGTACGCTAAAAGTCTATGGCTACACCTTC CASIPNTGQRTLKVYGYTF . TRBJ1-2 TRBV12-3/TRBV12-4 .
TGTGCCAGCAGTCCCCCGGGCCTATCTGCCGGGGAGCTGTTTTTT CASSPPGLSAGELFF once TRBJ2-2 TRBV6-5 .
TGCAGCGTCTGGCGGGGGTTCGCTGAAGCTTTCTTT CSVWRGFAEAFF . TRBJ1-1 TRBV29-1 .
TGCGCCAGCAGCCAAAACACAGATACGCAGTATTTT CASSQNTDTQYF . TRBJ2-3 TRBV4-3 .
TGCAGTGCTAGACGGGACACAGATACGCAGTATTTT CSARRDTDTQYF . TRBJ2-3 TRBV20-1 .
TGCAGTGCTAGTAGGGGGCCGGATGAAAAACTGTTTTTT CSASRGPDEKLFF . TRBJ1-4 TRBV20-1 TRBD1
TGTGCCACCAGCAGGGAACAGGGCGCTGGGGCCAACGTCCTGACTTTC CATSREQGAGANVLTF . TRBJ2-6 TRBV15 .
TGTGCCACCAGGGGACCCGGCCAAGAGACCCAGTACTTC CATRGPGQETQYF . TRBJ2-5 TRBV24-1 .
TGTGCCAGCAGCTTGGCGGGAGCGCTTACTAACTATGGCTACACCTTC CASSLAGALTNYGYTF . TRBJ1-2 TRBV7-9 .
TGCGCCAGCAGTAGCCTCTTTGAGGACGAGCAGTTCTTC CASSSLFEDEQFF . TRBJ2-1 TRBV5-1 .
TGTGCCAGCAGCGATAAAAGGGGGGCGATGAACACTGAAGCTTTCTTT CASSDKRGAMNTEAFF . TRBJ1-1 TRBV14 .
TGTGCCAGCAGCTTGACAGTAGACTATGGCTACACCTTC CASSLTVDYGYTF . TRBJ1-2 TRBV7-2 .
TGCAGTGCTAGACCCCCCGGAGGGGATCAAGAGACCCAGTACTTC CSARPPGGDQETQYF . TRBJ2-5 TRBV20-1 .
TGCAGCGTTGTCGGGACAGGGTTCTCCTACGAGCAGTACTTC CSVVGTGFSYEQYF . TRBJ2-7 TRBV29-1 TRBD1
TGCGCCAGCAGCCAAGATCGGCCAGGGGTTGGACAGCCCCAGCATTTT CASSQDRPGVGQPQHF few TRBJ1-5 TRBV4-1 .
TGCAGCGGAGAAACCGGGACAGGGTTTGACGAGCAGTACTTC CSGETGTGFDEQYF . TRBJ2-7 TRBV20-1 TRBD1
TGTGCCAGCAGTTACTGGAACAGGGTTGACTATGGCTACACCTTC CASSYWNRVDYGYTF . TRBJ1-2 TRBV6-6 .
TGTGCCAGCAGCCAAAGATCGCAGGGCAGGGGGCTTTACGAGCAGTACTTC CASSQRSQGRGLYEQYF . TRBJ2-7 TRBV4-2 TRBD1
TGCGCCAGCAGCGGGGGGCGTTACGAGCAGTACTTC CASSGGRYEQYF . TRBJ2-7 TRBV5-1 .
TGTGCCAGCAGCTTAGCGGGGATGTCTGGAAACACCATATATTTT CASSLAGMSGNTIYF once TRBJ1-3 TRBV11-3 .
TGTGCCATCAGTGAGTCGGGACAGGGCTTTGGCTACACCTTC CAISESGQGFGYTF . TRBJ1-2 TRBV10-3 TRBD1
TGTGCCAGCAGCCGCCACTCAGCGGGGGGGCTAAGTGAGCAGTTCTTC CASSRHSAGGLSEQFF . TRBJ2-1 TRBV12-3/TRBV12-4 TRBD2
TGTGCCAGCAGTCCCTGGCCTGCAAGCTCCTACAATGAGCAGTTCTTC CASSPWPASSYNEQFF . TRBJ2-1 TRBV28 .
TGCAGTGCTAGGTCTAGCGGGGGGGCGGGATCATACGAGCAGTACTTC CSARSSGGAGSYEQYF . TRBJ2-7 TRBV20-1 TRBD2
TGTGCCACCAGTGATCCTCGGGGACAGAGCACAGATACGCAGTATTTT CATSDPRGQSTDTQYF . TRBJ2-3 TRBV24-1 TRBD1
TGCGCCAGCAGCTTCGACTCGTACAAAGAGACCCAGTACTTC CASSFDSYKETQYF . TRBJ2-5 TRBV5-1 .
TGTGCCAGCAGCTCCGGGCTTAACTATGGCTACACCTTC CASSSGLNYGYTF . TRBJ1-2 TRBV5-6 .